The 26 T cell receptor beta chains below all came from one sample that was sequenced in a study of response to subunit inactivated influenza vaccine. MiXCR, applied by TCRdb to the RT-PCR reads, yields one record per CDR3 protein. Seen here are more than 450,000 distinct CDR3 sequences, about 12% observed once, and the top ten hold roughly 10%. The sample was PBMCs from blood, taken on the day of vaccination. Receptors were obtained from a man over 45 who received an inactivated influenza vaccine.

The chain recombines TRBV4-1 with TRBJ1-4; D may be TRBD1 (6 bases). The CDR3 loop spans 14 amino acids. CDR1 is MGHRA and CDR2 is YSYEKL in the germline V gene. V was trimmed by 4 bases and J by 15 bases, leaving 21 bases between them. The CDR3 is CASSLPTPQGQLFF. The CDR3 coding sequence is TGCGCCAGCAGCCTCCCAACGCCACAGGGACAATTGTTTTTT.

The rearrangement links TRBV3-1 to TRBJ1-3; D gene ambiguous. CDR1 and CDR2 from the germline V gene are LGHDT and YNNKEL (reference sequence). The V and J ends lost 1 base and 4 bases respectively, with 8 bases between them. This CDR3 has 14 amino acids. Written as DNA, the CDR3 is TGTGCCAGCAGCCAAGCAGGCGCCGGAAACACCATATATTTT. This encodes CASSQAGAGNTIYF.

This chain joins TRBV4-3 and TRBJ1-1; weak D call: TRBD1 (5 bases). CDR1 and CDR2 (germline): LGHNA, YSLEER. This CDR3 spans 13 amino acids. Trimming left V 1 base short and J 6 bases short, with 9 bases between. For the CDR3, the DNA is TGCGCCAGCAGCCAAGGCAGGGTAGCTGAAGCTTTCTTT. It codes for CASSQGRVAEAFF.

This rearrangement joins TRBV14 to TRBJ2-2; TRBD2 matches at 11 bases. The V segment lost 7 bases and the J segment 1 base; nucleotides outside the gene matches: 2. The CDR3 is 15 residues long. In germline, CDR1 is SGHDN, CDR2 FVKESK. CDR3 DNA: TGTGCCAGCACCGGGACTAGCGGGAACACCGGGGAGCTGTTTTTT. Its translation: CASTGTSGNTGELFF.

There are a few counts of this clonotype. This chain joins TRBV5-4 and TRBJ2-2; 12 positions match TRBD1. Germline assignment: CDR1 SGHNT and CDR2 YYREEE (reference sequence). V dropped 1 base and J dropped 0; count of bases not matched to a gene: 7. The CDR3 totals 19 residues. The CDR3 loop is CASSLNWDRGLANTGELFF. CDR3 in DNA: TGTGCCAGCAGCTTGAATTGGGACAGGGGGCTTGCGAACACCGGGGAGCTGTTTTTT.

This rearrangement joins TRBV7-2 to TRBJ1-2; 8 bases align to TRBD1. In germline, CDR1 is SGHTA, CDR2 FQGNSA. The CDR3 is made up of 13 amino acids. Trimming took 5 bases from V and 4 from J; bases not matched to a gene: 3. As DNA, the CDR3 is TGTGCCAGCAGCGGACAGGGAATCTATGGCTACACCTTC. It is translated as CASSGQGIYGYTF.

A few counts support this clonotype. The V and J genes are TRBV7-2 and TRBJ2-7, with a possible D match to TRBD1 (6 bases). This CDR3 has 14 amino acids. The V end lost 5 bases, the J end lost 2 bases, and 13 bases lay between the germline ends. Per germline, CDR1 SGHTA and CDR2 FQGNSA. The CDR3 DNA reads as TGTGCCAGCAGCCTGGGGAACAGGGCCTACGAGCAGTACTTC. The encoded protein is CASSLGNRAYEQYF.

The chain joins TRBV6-2 or TRBV6-3 to TRBJ2-7; D might be TRBD1 (6 bases). The V end was cut by 6 bases, the J end by 6 bases, with 15 bases between. Germline V gives CDR1 MNHEY, CDR2 SVGEGT. There are 13 residues in the CDR3. The CDR3 DNA sequence: TGTGCCAGCAGCGACCCCAACAGGGTCGAGCAGTACTTC. Protein product: CASSDPNRVEQYF.

The chain carries TRBV20-1 and TRBJ2-7; D remains ambiguous. The CDR3 is 13 amino acids. V was cut by 5 bases and J by 2 bases, with 13 bases left in between. Looked up from germline, CDR1 is DFQATT and CDR2 is SNEGSKA (reference sequence). In DNA, the CDR3 is TGCAGTGCTCCTGACACAAACCCCTACGAGCAGTACTTC. Encoded protein: CSAPDTNPYEQYF.

This clonotype was counted between two and nine times. This chain connects TRBV28 to TRBJ1-5; D is unresolved. This CDR3 is 13 amino acids long. V was pared by 6 bases and J by 6 bases, with 12 bases between. CDR1 MDHEN and CDR2 SYDVKM come from the germline V gene. For the CDR3, the DNA is TGTGCCAGCAGCGGTGGCCCCCTTCAGCCCCAGCATTTT. It yields the protein CASSGGPLQPQHF.

This chain links TRBV6-1 with TRBJ2-1, with D possibly being TRBD1 or TRBD2 (5 bases each). CDR3 length: 15 amino acids. In germline, CDR1 is MNHNS, CDR2 SASEGT. V was pared by 7 bases and J by 5 bases, with 18 bases between. The DNA for the CDR3 is TGTGCCAGCAATAAGTGGGACGTCTCTAACAATGAGCAGTTCTTC. Translating it yields CASNKWDVSNNEQFF.

The sample holds a few counts of this clonotype. The chain joins TRBV4-3 to TRBJ2-7, with D uncertain. Trimming left V 0 bases short and J 3 bases short, with 9 bases between. In germline, CDR1 is LGHNA, CDR2 YSLEER. CDR3 size: 14 residues. The CDR3 loop is CASSQDATFYEQYF. The CDR3 DNA sequence: TGCGCCAGCAGCCAAGATGCGACATTCTACGAGCAGTACTTC.

This clonotype was seen only a few times. The rearrangement joins TRBV29-1 to TRBJ2-1; 10 bases agree with TRBD2. The CDR3 has 14 residues. Trimming removed 4 bases from V and 6 bases from J; junction bases left unmatched: 6. Germline CDR1 SQVTM, CDR2 ANQGSEA. The CDR3 DNA is TGCAGCGTTGGAGCAGCGGGAGGGCCCAATGAGCAGTTCTTC. Translation: CSVGAAGGPNEQFF.

This clonotype occurred many times. This rearrangement joins TRBV4-3 to TRBJ2-1; the D gene is possibly TRBD1 (6 bases). Trimming left V 2 bases short and J 10 bases short, with 21 bases between. Germline CDR1 and CDR2: LGHNA and YSLEER. The CDR3 has 16 residues. CDR3 DNA sequence: TGCGCCAGCAGCCAATGGGGAGAGACAGGCAAAAACGAGCAGTTCTTC. Translated, it gives CASSQWGETGKNEQFF.

The table lists this clonotype with a few counts. The chain carries TRBV11-2 and TRBJ2-3; D is perhaps TRBD1 or TRBD2 (6 bases each). This CDR3 comprises 16 residues. Germline loops: CDR1 SGHAT, CDR2 FQNNGV. Trimming shortened V by 6 bases and J by 2 bases, and 18 bases separated the two germline ends. DNA for the CDR3: TGTGCCAGCAGAACTTTTTCCTGGGGGGCCACAGATACGCAGTATTTT. Its protein is CASRTFSWGATDTQYF.

The table lists this clonotype with a few counts. The chain couples TRBV13 to TRBJ2-1; D uncertain. Per germline, CDR1 PRHDT and CDR2 FYEKMQ (reference sequence). The CDR3 runs 15 residues. The germline V and J ends were trimmed by 5 bases and 4 bases, with 15 bases remaining between them. CDR3 sequence reads: CASSVSAPSYNEQFF. In DNA form, the CDR3 reads TGTGCCAGCAGCGTATCGGCTCCCTCATACAATGAGCAGTTCTTC.

This clonotype was observed many times. The rearrangement joins TRBV12-3 or TRBV12-4 to TRBJ1-3; D uncertain. The CDR3 is 13 amino acids. V was clipped by 6 bases and J by 0 bases, with 6 bases between them. The DNA for the CDR3 is TGTGCCAGCAGACAGATCTCTGGAAACACCATATATTTT. It is translated as CASRQISGNTIYF.

This clonotype was detected a few times. One end of the junction does not line up with germline, which may come from a read error. This chain links TRBV20-1 with TRBJ2-5; tentatively, D is TRBD1 or TRBD2 (5 bases each). The CDR3 totals 17 residues. The germline V gene has CDR1 DFQATT and CDR2 SNEGSKA (reference sequence). CDR3 residues: CCARAIEGRTWGETQYF. In DNA form, the CDR3 reads TGCTGTGCTAGAGCAATTGAGGGACGTACTTGGGGAGAGACCCAGTACTTC.

This chain connects TRBV27 to TRBJ2-1, with TRBD1 as a possible D gene (5 bases). The CDR3 has 16 amino acids. The germline CDR1 and CDR2 sequences are MNHEY and SMNVEV (reference sequence). The ends were cut back, 3 bases at V and 9 bases at J, with 21 bases in the middle. CDR3 region: CASSFVLRAIRGEQFF. The CDR3 bases are TGTGCCAGCAGTTTTGTCCTACGGGCGATAAGGGGTGAGCAGTTCTTC.

This clonotype showed up just a few times. The V call is TRBV27, the J call TRBJ2-1; D unclear. CDR1 and CDR2 from the germline V gene are MNHEY and SMNVEV (reference sequence). V lost 4 bases, J lost 0 bases, and 7 bases lay in between. The CDR3 is made up of 14 amino acids. The CDR3 region is CASSYTSSYNEQFF. Written as DNA, the CDR3 is TGTGCCAGCAGTTACACGAGCTCCTACAATGAGCAGTTCTTC.

This clonotype was detected only a few times. The V gene is TRBV2, the J gene TRBJ2-5, with D maybe TRBD2 (6 bases). Per the germline V gene, CDR1 is SNHLY and CDR2 is FYNNEI. The CDR3 runs 15 residues. The ends were cut back, 2 bases at V and 2 bases at J, with 12 bases in the middle. The CDR3, as DNA: TGTGCCAGCAGTGAAAGGCCGGGAGCTCAAGAGACCCAGTACTTC. It specifies CASSERPGAQETQYF.

The rearrangement uses TRBV7-2 and TRBJ2-1, with D tentatively TRBD1 (5 bases). V lost 8 bases, J lost 0 bases, and 14 bases lay in between. This CDR3 contains 15 residues. The germline CDR1 and CDR2 sequences are SGHTA and FQGNSA. CDR3 nucleotide sequence: TGTGCCAGCGCGAAGGGGCCTAGCTCCTACAATGAGCAGTTCTTC. It codes for CASAKGPSSYNEQFF.

This chain connects TRBV25-1 to TRBJ1-1; D is undetermined. This CDR3 contains 15 residues. Germline V gene sequence: CDR1 MGHDK, CDR2 SYGVNS. With 3 bases removed from V and 0 bases from J, the gap between germline ends came to 11 bases. The CDR3: CASSEGRAVNTEAFF. DNA for the CDR3: TGTGCCAGCAGTGAGGGAAGAGCGGTGAACACTGAAGCTTTCTTT.

This rearrangement joins TRBV7-2 to TRBJ2-3, with 10 bases matching TRBD2. V dropped 1 base and J dropped 8; count of bases not matched to a gene: 9. This CDR3 spans 16 amino acids. Germline-derived CDR1 and CDR2 are SGHTA and FQGNSA. CDR3 nucleotide sequence: TGTGCCAGCAGCTTAGAGTTAGCGGGGGGTCGTGCTACGCAGTATTTT. Translated: CASSLELAGGRATQYF.

The chain couples TRBV6-5 to TRBJ2-2; perhaps D is TRBD1 or TRBD2 (5 bases each). Trimming removed 2 bases from V and 3 bases from J, with 13 bases in between. Germline assignment: CDR1 MNHEY and CDR2 SVGAGI. The CDR3 consists of 16 residues. Written as DNA, the CDR3 is TGTGCCAGCAGTTACCGCCTCGGGACCTACACCGGGGAGCTGTTTTTT. It codes for CASSYRLGTYTGELFF.

In its sample, this clonotype was seen a few times. The chain employs TRBV10-3 and TRBJ1-5; D possibly corresponds to TRBD1 (6 bases). V was cut by 10 bases and J by 7 bases, with 17 bases left in between. Germline V CDR1 and CDR2: ENHRY, SYGVKD. The CDR3 has 13 residues. CDR3 in DNA: TGTGCCACCGAGGACAGCTCGGGGCAGCCCCAGCATTTT. Its protein product is CATEDSSGQPQHF.